This is a list of T cell receptor beta chains from one sample in a study of blood T cell repertoires in COVID-19. Data came from immunoSEQ multiplex PCR; TCRdb stores just in-frame clones and leaves some out. Found here are 120,000 or so clones, roughly 87% of them singletons; the top ten hold roughly 8%. Sequences were obtained from peripheral blood. The origin of the receptors is a human donor in a cohort sampled during active COVID-19. The conserved cysteine and the conserved F or W are not part of the CDR3 here.

V gene	CDR3 length	J gene	CDR3 protein
TRBV11-2	14	TRBJ2-5	ASSLGTSGGQETQY
TRBV5-1	13	TRBJ1-3	ASSLAWGDGNTIY
TRBV14	11	TRBJ1-1	ASSHHQGTEAF
TRBV5-1	11	TRBJ1-4	ASKPGQNEKLF
TRBV2	12	TRBJ1-3	ASTATETGNTIY
TRBV7-6	13	TRBJ1-5	ASSEDRGGNQPQH
TRBV6-2/TRBV6-3	13	TRBJ2-5	ASSNGGRRGETQY
TRBV2	13	TRBJ1-5	ASRGQGVGNQPQH
TRBV19	11	TRBJ2-7	ASSSGHLIEQY
TRBV19	12	TRBJ2-7	ASSILAGPYEQY
TRBV5-1	14	TRBJ1-2	ASSEPDRVSDYGYT
TRBV6-5	12	TRBJ2-2	ASKSGRAAGELF
TRBV19	12	TRBJ1-5	ASRQTISNQPQH
TRBV7-9	13	TRBJ1-2	ASSLTRGRPSGYT
TRBV5-4	12	TRBJ1-4	ASSFGMRNEKLF
TRBV27	11	TRBJ2-1	ASRRSGNNEQF
TRBV7-3	14	TRBJ2-7	ASSLRGGTGTYEQY
TRBV30	11	TRBJ1-1	AWLGQGGTEAF
TRBV16	15	TRBJ2-2	ASSFPGLAGEERELF
TRBV5-4	14	TRBJ1-3	ASSLTGGSSGNTIY
TRBV5-1	13	TRBJ1-1	ASSFRDRADTEAF
TRBV5-1	12	TRBJ2-7	ASSFREYSYEQY
TRBV28	13	TRBJ2-5	ASSAPQLGRGTQY
TRBV5-7	13	TRBJ1-1	ASSLVRGLAPEAF
TRBV5-1	14	TRBJ2-1	ASSWGGQAGYNEQF
TRBV4-1	16	TRBJ2-7	ASSQDNPGSLFSYEQY
TRBV12-3/TRBV12-4	11	TRBJ1-2	ASRRTGDGGYT
TRBV6-1	15	TRBJ2-7	ASSGNLAGARTYEQY
TRBV27	13	TRBJ1-2	ASSTLIQGMDGYT
TRBV19	10	TRBJ1-4	ASNGYNEKLF
TRBV7-2	11	TRBJ2-2	ASSLTSSGELF
TRBV20-1	9	TRBJ1-1	SAGINTEAF
TRBV20-1	13	TRBJ1-5	SASLTVLGNQPQH
TRBV29-1	13	TRBJ1-1	SAATARQGYTEAF
TRBV5-1	12	TRBJ1-3	ASSLEGIGGTIY
TRBV12-3/TRBV12-4	11	TRBJ1-1	ASTGQMNTEAF
TRBV4-1	14	TRBJ1-5	ASSQVPGLSNQPQH
TRBV13	14	TRBJ1-1	ASSLTQATRAGEAF
TRBV2	13	TRBJ1-6	ASRVNSGQNSPLH
TRBV4-1	12	TRBJ1-2	ASSRPTGNYGYT
TRBV7-9	14	TRBJ2-2	ASRPGLGAYTGELF
TRBV20-1	14	TRBJ2-1	SASPRGGSSYNEQF
TRBV12-3/TRBV12-4	10	TRBJ2-5	ASSLRGETQY
TRBV15	14	TRBJ1-3	ATSRTGINSGNTIY
TRBV5-4	14	TRBJ1-2	ASSPGNRLTSYGYT
TRBV28	13	TRBJ2-6	ASRDRGSGANVLT